The 21 T cell receptor beta chains given below trace back to one sample, sequenced in a study of OX40 agonist ivuxolimab in advanced cancers. Sequenced by immunoSEQ multiplex PCR; TCRdb stores in-frame clones only, minus some. Here the sample spans about 80,000 clones, more than 70% being singletons. The sample in question was CD4+ or CD8+ T cells sorted from blood, obtained in a trial of the OX40 agonist ivuxolimab. These receptors were obtained from an adult with an advanced solid tumor such as melanoma, head and neck, liver or kidney cancer.

The J gene is TRBJ1-6, the V gene TRBV5-4; D is unresolved. V was trimmed by 2 bases and J by 6 bases, leaving 9 bases between them. Germline CDR1 reads SGHNT; CDR2 reads YYREEE (reference sequence). The CDR3 runs to 14 residues. The CDR3 sequence is CASSFETVNSPLHF. The CDR3 nucleotides are TGTGCCAGCAGCTTCGAGACCGTTAATTCACCCCTCCACTTT.

The CDR3 bases are TGTGCCAGCAGGGGGACACCCAACTATGGCTACACCTTC. Protein sequence: CASRGTPNYGYTF. This chain links TRBV28 with TRBJ1-2, with D possibly TRBD1 on 6 matching bases. The CDR3 extends over 13 amino acids. The V end was cut by 6 bases, the J end by 2 bases, with 10 bases between. Germline CDR1 and CDR2: MDHEN and SYDVKM.

The CDR3 DNA reads TGTGCCAGCAGTTTTATTCCGGGTCCGCTGCCAGATACGCAGTATTTT. Translating gives CASSFIPGPLPDTQYF. The rearrangement links TRBV28 to TRBJ2-3; no firm D call. There are 16 residues in the CDR3. Deletions cut 3 bases from V and 4 bases from J, with 17 bases between. Germline CDR1 and CDR2: MDHEN and SYDVKM.

The rearrangement joins TRBV4-2 to TRBJ2-2; no definite D call. The CDR3 loop spans 15 amino acids. Trimming removed 5 bases from V and 6 bases from J, with 16 bases in between. Germline values: CDR1 LGHNA, CDR2 YNFKEQ. The CDR3 loop is CASSAEDLGSGELFF. The DNA of the CDR3 is TGTGCCAGCAGCGCCGAGGACCTTGGGTCCGGGGAGCTGTTTTTT.

This chain uses TRBV29-1 with TRBJ1-3; D not resolved. The V gene's germline CDR1 is SQVTM and CDR2 ANQGSEA. V dropped 4 bases and J dropped 4 bases, with 8 bases sitting between them. This CDR3 is 12 amino acids long. CDR3 bases: TGCAGCGTTGGGGGAGAGGGAAACACCATATATTTT. Its protein is CSVGGEGNTIYF.

The CDR3 region has the DNA TGTGCCAGCAGTTCCTTAGCGGGATTTACCTACAATGAGCAGTTCTTC. Protein: CASSSLAGFTYNEQFF. The chain recombines TRBV6-5 with TRBJ2-1; TRBD2 aligns across 8 bases. V gave up 4 bases and J gave up 2 bases; unmatched junction bases: 7. From germline, CDR1 is MNHEY and CDR2 SVGAGI. The CDR3 consists of 16 residues.

The rearrangement joins TRBV5-8 to TRBJ2-1; D gene unclear. Trimming stripped 1 base from V and 6 bases from J, with 14 bases between. The germline V gene encodes CDR1 SGHTS and CDR2 YDEGEE. This CDR3 is 15 amino acids long. This CDR3 reads CASSLLDRRSNEQFF. The CDR3 DNA reads TGTGCCAGCAGCTTGTTGGACCGGCGGTCCAATGAGCAGTTCTTC.

This clone has just one count. V usage is TRBV5-1 and J usage is TRBJ1-1, with a weak D call TRBD1 (5 bases). V lost 1 base to trimming and J lost 2 bases, with 12 bases between them. Germline lookup yields CDR1 SGHRS and CDR2 YFSETQ. This CDR3 is built from 15 residues. Here the CDR3 DNA reads TGCGCCAGCAGCTTGAGAGGACACGAAAACACTGAAGCTTTCTTT. It specifies CASSLRGHENTEAFF.

The chain couples TRBV7-8 to TRBJ1-3; D remains unclear. The CDR3 length is 14 residues. V was trimmed by 5 bases and J by 4 bases, leaving 12 bases between them. Germline CDR1 and CDR2: SGHVS and FQNEAQ. The CDR3 DNA sequence: TGTGCCAGCAGCCCATTAACGTTAGGAAACACCATATATTTT. Encoded protein: CASSPLTLGNTIYF.

The chain couples TRBV9 to TRBJ2-7, with 13 bases matching TRBD2. CDR1 SGDLS and CDR2 YYNGEE come from the germline V gene. V lost 4 bases, J lost 4 bases, and 11 bases stayed unmatched. The CDR3 runs 17 residues. Here the CDR3 reads CASSPSPRTSGSYEQYF. CDR3 bases: TGTGCCAGCAGCCCTTCCCCCCGGACTAGCGGGAGTTACGAGCAGTACTTC. Supplemented by reference TRBV9 and TRBJ2-7, the full variable domain reads DSGVTQTPKHLITATGQRVTLRCSPRSGDLSVYWYQQSLDQGLQFLIQYYNGEERAKGNILERFSAQQFPDLHSELNLSSLELGDSALYFCASSPSPRTSGSYEQYFGPGTRLTVT.

The V gene is TRBV7-7, the J gene TRBJ2-5; no definite D call. Germline CDR1 and CDR2: SSHAT and FNYEAQ (reference sequence). The CDR3 spans 12 residues. The V and J ends lost 7 bases and 5 bases respectively, with 11 bases between them. The CDR3 loop reads CASTHEGETQYF. CDR3 bases: TGTGCCAGCACCCACGAAGGGGAGACCCAGTACTTC.

The chain has TRBV28 and TRBJ1-2; no firm D call. V was pared by 5 bases and J by 4 bases, with 17 bases between. This CDR3 spans 15 amino acids. Germline V lookup: CDR1 MDHEN, CDR2 SYDVKM. The CDR3 region has the DNA TGTGCCAGCAGTACCCATGACGGAGTCCTCTATGGCTACACCTTC. It specifies CASSTHDGVLYGYTF.

This chain connects TRBV11-2 to TRBJ2-2; D possibly corresponds to TRBD2 (5 bases). Germline CDR1 reads SGHAT; CDR2 reads FQNNGV. The CDR3 length is 15 residues. The V and J ends lost 2 bases and 2 bases respectively, with 9 bases between them. The DNA for the CDR3 is TGTGCCAGCAGCTTACAAGGACTTAACACCGGGGAGCTGTTTTTT. Encoded protein: CASSLQGLNTGELFF. The whole variable domain, filled in from reference TRBV11-2 and TRBJ2-2, reads EAGVAQSPRYKIIEKRQSVAFWCNPISGHATLYWYQQILGQGPKLLIQFQNNGVVDDSQLPKDRFSAERLKGVDSTLKIQPAKLEDSAVYLCASSLQGLNTGELFFGEGSRLTVL.

The chain uses TRBV2 and TRBJ1-6, with 10 bases matching TRBD1. Losses at the gene ends were 6 bases for V and 7 bases for J; bases not matched to a gene: 6. The CDR3 has 15 amino acids. CDR1 is SNHLY and CDR2 is FYNNEI in the germline V gene. CDR3 coding DNA: TGTGCCAGCAGGTTGGACAGGGGGATCAATTCACCCCTCCACTTT. Its protein product is CASRLDRGINSPLHF.

This clone was observed a single time. Distinct nucleotide sequences in the sample also encode this CDR3. The chain combines TRBV9 with TRBJ1-3; TRBD1 matches at 7 bases. Per the germline V gene, CDR1 is SGDLS and CDR2 is YYNGEE. CDR3 length equals 15 residues. The junction had 2 bases not matched to a gene; V was cut back by 0 bases and J by 2 bases. DNA of the CDR3: TGTGCCAGCAGCGTAGGGACAGGCACTGGAAACACCATATATTTT. Translating it yields CASSVGTGTGNTIYF.

CDR3 nucleotides: TGTGCCAGCAGCGTATTAGCGGGAGGGTCCTACAATGAGCAGTTCTTC. Encoded protein: CASSVLAGGSYNEQFF. The rearrangement links TRBV5-4 to TRBJ2-1; 11 positions match TRBD2. Looked up from germline, CDR1 is SGHNT and CDR2 is YYREEE (reference sequence). The CDR3 has 16 amino acids. The V gene end was trimmed by 4 bases and the J gene end by 1 base; junction bases not matched to a gene: 4.

Concerning this clone: At one boundary the junction diverges from the germline segment, which might be a read error. Additional DNA sequences in this sample encode the identical CDR3. The chain uses TRBV2 and TRBJ1-2; weak D call: TRBD1 (6 bases). CDR3 size: 13 residues. Germline V gene sequence: CDR1 SNHLY, CDR2 FYNNEI. CDR3 in amino acids: CASSSGEHYGYTF. CDR3 DNA sequence: TGTGCCAGCAGCTCAGGGGAACACTATGGTTACACCTTC.

This CDR3 reads CASSLYGPVHDEQFF. In DNA form, the CDR3 reads TGTGCCAGCAGTTTATACGGCCCCGTCCATGATGAGCAGTTCTTC. V and J are TRBV27 and TRBJ2-1; D gene uncertain. V was pared by 1 base and J by 8 bases, with 15 bases between. Germline CDR1 and CDR2: MNHEY and SMNVEV (reference sequence). This CDR3 region has 15 residues.

The V and J genes are TRBV5-5 and TRBJ1-2; D call uncertain. This CDR3 comprises 10 residues. CDR1 and CDR2 (germline): SGHKS, YYEKEE (reference sequence). V was clipped by 4 bases and J by 7 bases, with 5 bases between them. CDR3 protein: CASSGRGYTF. CDR3 in DNA: TGTGCCAGCAGCGGACGTGGCTACACCTTC.

This clone was observed a handful of times. The chain has TRBV19 and TRBJ1-5, with no clear D. Germline V CDR1 and CDR2: LNHDA, SQIVND (reference sequence). V lost 8 bases and J 6 bases, leaving 14 bases between the germline ends. The CDR3 contains 13 residues. CDR3 protein: CASVQTRGQPQHF. CDR3 DNA sequence: TGTGCCAGTGTCCAGACCCGTGGTCAGCCCCAGCATTTT.

This chain joins TRBV5-1 and TRBJ2-2; a possible D gene is TRBD1 (6 bases). V was trimmed by 0 bases and J by 2 bases, leaving 14 bases between them. The CDR3 is 17 residues long. The germline V gene has CDR1 SGHRS and CDR2 YFSETQ. The CDR3 sequence: CASSLVFPGANTGELFF. The CDR3 DNA sequence: TGCGCCAGCAGCTTGGTTTTCCCAGGGGCTAACACCGGGGAGCTGTTTTTT.